Included here is one T cell receptor beta chain sequence, with context. These data originate in a study of CDR3 diversity in severe acne. Trimming shortened V by 0 bases and J by 0 bases, and 12 bases separated the two germline ends. The CDR3 is 15 residues long. In germline, CDR1 is SQVTM, CDR2 ANQGSEA. One entry per CDR3 protein, called by TCRdb with MiXCR from the PCR reads. In the table there are around 94,000 distinct CDR3 sequences, 51% of which are singletons. The source material was blood. This chain connects TRBV29-1 to TRBJ2-7; D is unclear. This TCR derives from a male donor with acne. The CDR3 DNA sequence: TGCAGCGTTGAAGAACGGCTCAAATCCTCCTACGAGCAGTACTTC. Protein: CSVEERLKSSYEQYF.